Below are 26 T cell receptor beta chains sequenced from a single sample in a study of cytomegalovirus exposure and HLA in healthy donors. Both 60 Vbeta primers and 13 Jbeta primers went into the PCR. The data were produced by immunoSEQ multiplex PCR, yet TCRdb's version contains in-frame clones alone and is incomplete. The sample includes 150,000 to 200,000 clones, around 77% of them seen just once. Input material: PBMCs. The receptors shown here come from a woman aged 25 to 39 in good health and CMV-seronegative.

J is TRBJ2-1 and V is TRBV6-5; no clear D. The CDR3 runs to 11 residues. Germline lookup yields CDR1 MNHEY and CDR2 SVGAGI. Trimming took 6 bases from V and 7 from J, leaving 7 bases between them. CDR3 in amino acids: CASRLKNEQFF. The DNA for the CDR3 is TGTGCCAGCAGGTTAAAAAATGAGCAGTTCTTC.

The CDR3 DNA reads as TGTGCCAGTAGTATCTCGGGGGGGGCTGGGAATGAGCAGTTCTTC. Translated, it gives CASSISGGAGNEQFF. J is TRBJ2-1 and V is TRBV19; 8 nucleotides align to TRBD2. The CDR3 spans 15 residues. V trimming: 3 bases; J trimming: 7 bases; junction bases outside the gene matches: 8. CDR1 and CDR2 (germline): LNHDA, SQIVND (reference sequence). The whole variable domain, filled in from reference TRBV19 and TRBJ2-1, reads DGGITQSPKYLFRKEGQNVTLSCEQNLNHDAMYWYRQDPGQGLRLIYYSQIVNDFQKGDIAEGYSVSREKKESFPLTVTSAQKNPTAFYLCASSISGGAGNEQFFGPGTRLTVL.

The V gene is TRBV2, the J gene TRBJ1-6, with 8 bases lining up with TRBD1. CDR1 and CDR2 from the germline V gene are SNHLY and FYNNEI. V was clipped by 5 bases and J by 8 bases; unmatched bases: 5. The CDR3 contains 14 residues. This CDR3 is CASSPGTGDSPLHF. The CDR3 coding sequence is TGTGCCAGCAGTCCCGGGACAGGAGATTCACCCCTCCACTTT. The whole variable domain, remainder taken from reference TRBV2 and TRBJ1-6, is EPEVTQTPSHQVTQMGQEVILRCVPISNHLYFYWYRQILGQKVEFLVSFYNNEISEKSEIFDDQFSVERPDGSNFTLKIRSTKLEDSAMYFCASSPGTGDSPLHFGNGTRLTVT.

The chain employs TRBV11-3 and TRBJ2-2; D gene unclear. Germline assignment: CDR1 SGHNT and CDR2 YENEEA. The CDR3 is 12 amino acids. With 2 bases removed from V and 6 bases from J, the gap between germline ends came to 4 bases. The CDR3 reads CASSLFAGELFF. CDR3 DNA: TGTGCCAGCAGCTTATTCGCCGGGGAGCTGTTTTTT.

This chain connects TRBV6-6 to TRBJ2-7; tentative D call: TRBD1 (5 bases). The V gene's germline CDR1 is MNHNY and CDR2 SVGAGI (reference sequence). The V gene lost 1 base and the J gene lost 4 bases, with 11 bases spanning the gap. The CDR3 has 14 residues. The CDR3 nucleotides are TGTGCCAGCAGTTACTACAGGAATCTTTACGAGCAGTACTTC. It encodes CASSYYRNLYEQYF.

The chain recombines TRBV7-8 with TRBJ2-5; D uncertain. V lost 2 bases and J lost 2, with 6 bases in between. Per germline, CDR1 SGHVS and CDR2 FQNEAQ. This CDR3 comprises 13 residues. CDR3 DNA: TGTGCCAGCAGCTTATTTAGTCAAGAGACCCAGTACTTC. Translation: CASSLFSQETQYF.

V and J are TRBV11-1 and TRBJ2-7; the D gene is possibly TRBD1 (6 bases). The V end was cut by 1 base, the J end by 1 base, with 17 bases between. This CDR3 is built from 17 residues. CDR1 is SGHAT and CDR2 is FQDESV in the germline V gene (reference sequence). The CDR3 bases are TGTGCCAGCAGCTTAGGTCCGGCAGGGACAACGTCCTACGAGCAGTACTTC. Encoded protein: CASSLGPAGTTSYEQYF. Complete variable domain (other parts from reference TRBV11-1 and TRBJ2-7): EAEVAQSPRYKITEKSQAVAFWCDPISGHATLYWYRQILGQGPELLVQFQDESVVDDSQLPKDRFSAERLKGVDSTLKIQPAELGDSAMYLCASSLGPAGTTSYEQYFGPGTRLTVT.

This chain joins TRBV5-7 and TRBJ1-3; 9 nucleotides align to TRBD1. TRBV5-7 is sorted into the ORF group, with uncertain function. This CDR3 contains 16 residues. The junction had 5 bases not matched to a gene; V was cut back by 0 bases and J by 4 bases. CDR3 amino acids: CASSLGTGVHGNTIYF. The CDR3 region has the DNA TGTGCCAGCAGCTTGGGGACAGGGGTACACGGAAACACCATATATTTT.

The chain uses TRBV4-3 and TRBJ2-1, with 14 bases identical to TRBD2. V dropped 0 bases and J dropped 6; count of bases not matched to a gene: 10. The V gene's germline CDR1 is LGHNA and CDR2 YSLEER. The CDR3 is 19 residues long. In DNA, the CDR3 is TGCGCCAGCAGCCAAGATCAAGGGACTAGCGGGAGAGGGCCCAATGAGCAGTTCTTC. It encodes CASSQDQGTSGRGPNEQFF.

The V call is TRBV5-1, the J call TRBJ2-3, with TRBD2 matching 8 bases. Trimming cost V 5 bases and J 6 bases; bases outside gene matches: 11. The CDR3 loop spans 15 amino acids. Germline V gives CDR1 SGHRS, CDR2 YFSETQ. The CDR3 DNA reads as TGCGCCAGCAGAATCCTAGGCGGGGGGTCGGATACGCAGTATTTT. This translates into CASRILGGGSDTQYF.

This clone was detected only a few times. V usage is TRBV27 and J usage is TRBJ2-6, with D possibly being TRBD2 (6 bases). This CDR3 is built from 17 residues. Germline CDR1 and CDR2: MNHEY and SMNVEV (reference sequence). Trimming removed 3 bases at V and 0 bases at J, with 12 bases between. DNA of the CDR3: TGTGCCAGCAGTTTGGGACTGGGAAGCTCTGGGGCCAACGTCCTGACTTTC. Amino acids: CASSLGLGSSGANVLTF.

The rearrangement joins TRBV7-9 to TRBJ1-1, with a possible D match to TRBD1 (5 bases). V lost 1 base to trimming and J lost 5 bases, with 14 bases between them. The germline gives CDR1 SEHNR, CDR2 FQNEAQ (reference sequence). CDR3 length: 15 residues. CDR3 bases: TGTGCCAGCAGCTTAGTCCGGTCTCGGGGGACTGAAGCTTTCTTT. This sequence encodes CASSLVRSRGTEAFF.

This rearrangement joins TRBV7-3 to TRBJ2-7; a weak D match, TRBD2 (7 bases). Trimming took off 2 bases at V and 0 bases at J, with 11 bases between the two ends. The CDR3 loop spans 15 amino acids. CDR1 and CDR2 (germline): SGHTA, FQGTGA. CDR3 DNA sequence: TGTGCCAGCAGCTTAGGCGGGGGCCGCTCCTACGAGCAGTACTTC. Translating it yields CASSLGGGRSYEQYF.

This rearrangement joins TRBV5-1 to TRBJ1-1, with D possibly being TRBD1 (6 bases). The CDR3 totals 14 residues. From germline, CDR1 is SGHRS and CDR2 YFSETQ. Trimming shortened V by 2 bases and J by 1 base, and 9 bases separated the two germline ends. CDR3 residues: CASSFQGTNTEAFF. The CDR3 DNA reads TGCGCCAGCAGCTTTCAGGGGACGAACACTGAAGCTTTCTTT.

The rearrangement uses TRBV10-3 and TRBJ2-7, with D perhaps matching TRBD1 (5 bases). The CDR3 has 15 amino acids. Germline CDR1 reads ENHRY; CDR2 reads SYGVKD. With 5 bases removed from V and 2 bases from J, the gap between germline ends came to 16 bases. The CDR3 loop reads CAISNDRLHPYEQYF. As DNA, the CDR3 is TGTGCCATCAGTAACGACAGACTCCACCCCTACGAGCAGTACTTC.

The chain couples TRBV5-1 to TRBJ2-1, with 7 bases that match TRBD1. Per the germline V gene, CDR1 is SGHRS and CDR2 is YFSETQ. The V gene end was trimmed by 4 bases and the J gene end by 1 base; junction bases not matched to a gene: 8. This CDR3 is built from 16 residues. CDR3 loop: CASSVRTGVSYNEQFF. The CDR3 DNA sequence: TGCGCCAGCAGCGTAAGAACAGGGGTATCCTACAATGAGCAGTTCTTC.

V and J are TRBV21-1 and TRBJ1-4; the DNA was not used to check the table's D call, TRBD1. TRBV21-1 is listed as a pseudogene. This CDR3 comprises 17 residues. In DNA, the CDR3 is TGTGCCAGCAGCAAAGGGGGTTGGTTAAGGGGAAATGAAAAACTGTTTTTT. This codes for CASSKGGWLRGNEKLFF.

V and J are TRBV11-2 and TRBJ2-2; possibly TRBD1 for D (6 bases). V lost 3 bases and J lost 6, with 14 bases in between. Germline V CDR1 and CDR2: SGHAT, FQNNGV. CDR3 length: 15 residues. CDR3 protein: CASSFKGGRAGELFF. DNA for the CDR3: TGTGCCAGCAGCTTCAAAGGGGGTAGAGCCGGGGAGCTGTTTTTT. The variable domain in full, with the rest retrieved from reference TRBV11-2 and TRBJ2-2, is EAGVAQSPRYKIIEKRQSVAFWCNPISGHATLYWYQQILGQGPKLLIQFQNNGVVDDSQLPKDRFSAERLKGVDSTLKIQPAKLEDSAVYLCASSFKGGRAGELFFGEGSRLTVL.

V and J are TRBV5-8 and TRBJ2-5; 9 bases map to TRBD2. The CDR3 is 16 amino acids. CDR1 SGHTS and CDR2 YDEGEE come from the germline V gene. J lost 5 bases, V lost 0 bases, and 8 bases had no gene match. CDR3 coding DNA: TGTGCCAGCAGCTTGGCCGCGGCGGGGGGGCCCGAGACCCAGTACTTC. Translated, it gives CASSLAAAGGPETQYF.

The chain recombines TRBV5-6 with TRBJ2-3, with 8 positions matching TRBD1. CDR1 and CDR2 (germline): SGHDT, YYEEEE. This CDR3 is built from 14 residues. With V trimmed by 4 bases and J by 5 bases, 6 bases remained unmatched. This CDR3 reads CASSRTGRGDTQYF. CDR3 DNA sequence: TGTGCCAGCAGCAGGACAGGGAGAGGAGATACGCAGTATTTT.

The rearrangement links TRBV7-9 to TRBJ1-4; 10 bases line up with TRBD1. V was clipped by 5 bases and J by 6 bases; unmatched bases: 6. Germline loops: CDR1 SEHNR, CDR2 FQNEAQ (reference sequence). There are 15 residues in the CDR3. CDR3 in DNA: TGTGCCAGCAGCCAACGGACAGGGGGATATGAAAAACTGTTTTTT. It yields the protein CASSQRTGGYEKLFF.

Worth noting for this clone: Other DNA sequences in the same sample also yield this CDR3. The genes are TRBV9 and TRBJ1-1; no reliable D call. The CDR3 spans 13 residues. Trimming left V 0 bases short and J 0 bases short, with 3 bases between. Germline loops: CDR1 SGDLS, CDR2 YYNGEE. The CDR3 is CASSVAVNTEAFF. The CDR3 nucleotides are TGTGCCAGCAGCGTAGCGGTGAACACTGAAGCTTTCTTT.

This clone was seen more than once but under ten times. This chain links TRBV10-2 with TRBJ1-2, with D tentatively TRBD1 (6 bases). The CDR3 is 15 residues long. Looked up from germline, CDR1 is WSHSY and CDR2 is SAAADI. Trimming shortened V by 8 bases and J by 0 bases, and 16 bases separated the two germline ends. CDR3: CASVWGGRPNYGYTF. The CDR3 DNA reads TGCGCCAGCGTCTGGGGGGGGCGGCCTAACTATGGCTACACCTTC.

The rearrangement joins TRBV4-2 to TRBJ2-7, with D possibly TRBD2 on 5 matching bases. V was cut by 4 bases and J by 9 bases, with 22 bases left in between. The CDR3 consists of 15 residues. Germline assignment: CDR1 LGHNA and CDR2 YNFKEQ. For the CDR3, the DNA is TGTGCCAGCAGCCTCTCGGGAAACCCGTATCAGGTGCAGTACTTC. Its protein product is CASSLSGNPYQVQYF.

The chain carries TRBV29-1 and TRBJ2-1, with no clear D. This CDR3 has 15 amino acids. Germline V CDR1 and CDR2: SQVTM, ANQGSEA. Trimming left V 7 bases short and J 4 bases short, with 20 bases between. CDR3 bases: TGCAGCGCCCAAGTAGACCCAGGATCATACAATGAGCAGTTCTTC. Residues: CSAQVDPGSYNEQFF.

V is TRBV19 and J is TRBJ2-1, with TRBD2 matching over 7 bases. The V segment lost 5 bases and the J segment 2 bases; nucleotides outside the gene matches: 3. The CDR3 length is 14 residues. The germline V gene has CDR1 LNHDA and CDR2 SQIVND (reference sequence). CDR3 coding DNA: TGTGCCAGTAGTGGAGGGAGGGCCTACAATGAGCAGTTCTTC. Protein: CASSGGRAYNEQFF.